Detailed here is one T cell receptor (beta chain). The CDR3 is 18 residues long. In germline, CDR1 is SGDLS, CDR2 YYNGEE. Losses at the gene ends were 5 bases for V and 8 bases for J; bases not matched to a gene: 17. The sample is drawn from a study of CD8+ T cells in alopecia areata. As to treatment: oral pan-JAK inhibitor, 5-10 mg twice daily. TCR sequencing used cDNA made by reverse transcription of extracted RNA. Profiling relied on immunoSEQ multiplex PCR, and the TCRdb table lists in-frame clones only, not all of them. The data hold roughly 98,000 clones, with about 58% observed a single time. The rearrangement joins TRBV9 to TRBJ2-1, with 12 bases fitting TRBD2. The sequencing used CD8+ T cells sorted from blood, collected at week 4, from a patient treated with tofacitinib. The receptor was isolated from a human donor with alopecia areata. CDR3 bases: TGTGCCAGCAGTCCCGTCGGACTAGCGGGGAAGTGGGCCCATGAGCAGTTCTTC. Translated: CASSPVGLAGKWAHEQFF.